The 22 T cell receptor beta chains below come from one sample, sequenced in a study of beta chain features in type 1 diabetes (dated by TCRdb to the late 2010s). What the research found in general, with its limitations: Type 1 diabetes patients showed a moderate but significant shortening of TCRB CDR3 length in all four CD4+ subsets.

No antigen is known for these receptors. Library preparation employed the immunoSEQ multiplex PCR assay. The entire isolated RNA was reverse transcribed using the High Capacity cDNA Reverse Transcription Kit, and thus expressed TCRB transcripts were sequenced. The table comes from immuneACCESS by way of TCRdb, which keeps in-frame sequences with V and J called. Part of the clones is missing from these tables; in studies checked, under half for an unresolved V gene and the rest for unknown reasons. The sample data list under 400,000 clones, and around an eighth of these were observed just once. The top ten clonotypes cover about 0.01% of the sample. Sequencing input: naive CD4+ T cells from blood. The sample's cell subset or site label is to be understood as: true naive CD4+ T cells. Source of these receptors: a woman aged 18-35 years with type 1 diabetes.

In its sample, this clone was seen a few times. The chain combines TRBV5-4 with TRBJ2-7; tentative D call: TRBD2 (5 bases). Trimming stripped 0 bases from V and 1 base from J, with 20 bases between. Germline assignment: CDR1 SGHNT and CDR2 YYREEE (reference sequence). CDR3 length: 18 amino acids. DNA of the CDR3: TGTGCCAGCAGCTTGGATTACGCGGATGGGCGGAGGTCCTACGAGCAGTACTTC. This codes for CASSLDYADGRRSYEQYF.

This clone was recorded a few times. Other nucleotide sequences in the sample specify the same CDR3. The chain couples TRBV5-1 to TRBJ2-1, with D perhaps TRBD1 (6 bases). Between the trimmed V and J ends, which lost 0 bases and 5 bases, there was a span of 9 bases. The CDR3 has 14 residues. Germline CDR1 SGHRS, CDR2 YFSETQ. CDR3 in amino acids: CASSLGQGNNEQFF. CDR3 DNA: TGCGCCAGCAGCTTGGGGCAGGGGAACAATGAGCAGTTCTTC.

This clone was detected only a few times. The chain joins TRBV4-3 to TRBJ2-7; 9 bases map to TRBD2. CDR1 is LGHNA and CDR2 is YSLEER in the germline V gene. The ends lost 4 bases at V and 7 bases at J; junction bases unmatched: 11. CDR3 size: 15 residues. DNA of the CDR3: TGCGCCAGCAGCCTTGGGACTAGCCAGTATAGAGAGCAGTACTTC. It yields the protein CASSLGTSQYREQYF.

This clone occurred a few times. V is TRBV30 and J is TRBJ1-2; D not certain. The CDR3 spans 13 residues. Germline V gene sequence: CDR1 GTSNPN, CDR2 SVGIG (reference sequence). V was shortened by 0 bases and J by 2 bases, with 7 bases between the two germline ends. CDR3 loop: CAWSVRGNYGYTF. In nucleotides, the CDR3 is TGTGCCTGGAGTGTACGCGGAAACTATGGCTACACCTTC.

This clone was seen only a few times. CDR3 loop: CSVQDRQNQPQHF. The DNA of the CDR3 is TGCAGCGTACAGGACAGGCAAAATCAGCCCCAGCATTTT. The V and J genes are TRBV29-1 and TRBJ1-5, with 7 bases identical to TRBD1. This CDR3 comprises 13 residues. V dropped 6 bases and J dropped 4; count of bases not matched to a gene: 6. Germline values: CDR1 SQVTM, CDR2 ANQGSEA.

The chain uses TRBV30 and TRBJ2-7, with D tentatively TRBD1 (5 bases). CDR1 and CDR2 (germline): GTSNPN, SVGIG (reference sequence). V shed 3 bases and J shed 13 bases, with 19 bases lying between them. The CDR3 is made up of 12 amino acids. CDR3 sequence: CAWSPQGPPPYF. DNA of the CDR3: TGTGCCTGGAGCCCTCAGGGCCCTCCGCCTTACTTC.

The CDR3 is CATSPPLADTGELFF. DNA of the CDR3: TGTGCCACCAGCCCCCCACTAGCGGACACCGGGGAGCTGTTTTTT. The V call is TRBV15, the J call TRBJ2-2, with 8 nucleotides matching TRBD2. V lost 5 bases, J lost 3 bases, and 5 bases stayed unmatched. The CDR3 is made up of 15 amino acids. Germline V gives CDR1 LNHNV, CDR2 YYDKDF (reference sequence). Supplemented by reference TRBV15 and TRBJ2-2, the full variable domain reads DAMVIQNPRYQVTQFGKPVTLSCSQTLNHNVMYWYQQKSSQAPKLLFHYYDKDFNNEADTPDNFQSRRPNTSFCFLDIRSPGLGDTAMYLCATSPPLADTGELFFGEGSRLTVL.

The chain uses TRBV27 and TRBJ2-7; tentative D call: TRBD1 (6 bases). The CDR3 covers 11 residues. The V end lost 7 bases, the J end lost 4 bases, and 8 bases lay between the germline ends. The V gene's germline CDR1 is MNHEY and CDR2 SMNVEV (reference sequence). CDR3 DNA: TGTGCCAGCACAAGGGGGTACGAGCAGTACTTC. Residues: CASTRGYEQYF.

The chain recombines TRBV7-2 with TRBJ1-6, with 7 bases lining up with TRBD1. The germline gives CDR1 SGHTA, CDR2 FQGNSA. This CDR3 region has 14 residues. V trimming: 5 bases; J trimming: 5 bases; junction bases outside the gene matches: 3. The CDR3 DNA sequence: TGTGCCAGCAGCCCACAGGGGAATAATTCACCCCTCCACTTT. Protein sequence: CASSPQGNNSPLHF.

This clone appeared a few times. The genes are TRBV7-2 and TRBJ1-5; TRBD1 is a possible D gene (5 bases). V was pared by 5 bases and J by 6 bases, with 17 bases between. The CDR3 is made up of 15 amino acids. The germline CDR1 and CDR2 sequences are SGHTA and FQGNSA. The CDR3 here is CASSPPGWGGQPQHF. The CDR3 nucleotides read TGTGCCAGCAGCCCACCAGGATGGGGGGGTCAGCCCCAGCATTTT.

There are a few counts of this clone. Distinct nucleotide sequences in the sample also encode this CDR3. The chain recombines TRBV2 with TRBJ2-3; the D is unclear. V dropped 3 bases and J dropped 2 bases, with 9 bases sitting between them. Germline V CDR1 and CDR2: SNHLY, FYNNEI. This CDR3 contains 14 residues. CDR3 region: CASSEGLSTDTQYF. CDR3 in DNA: TGTGCCAGCAGTGAGGGCTTGTCCACAGATACGCAGTATTTT.

The CDR3 is CASSLRRGSLPNYGYTF. DNA for the CDR3: TGTGCCAGCAGCTTGCGCAGGGGCTCTCTTCCTAACTATGGCTACACCTTC. V usage is TRBV5-6 and J usage is TRBJ1-2; D perhaps matches TRBD1 (6 bases). Trimming took 1 base from V and 0 from J, leaving 16 bases between them. Germline V gene lookup returns CDR1 SGHDT and CDR2 YYEEEE. The CDR3 contains 17 residues.

Turning to this clone: Other DNA sequences from this sample encode an identical CDR3 as well. The chain couples TRBV29-1 to TRBJ2-1; D remains ambiguous. V gave up 4 bases and J gave up 8 bases, with 3 bases separating them. This CDR3 has 9 residues. CDR1 and CDR2 from the germline V gene are SQVTM and ANQGSEA. CDR3 sequence: CSVGDEQFF. The CDR3 DNA reads as TGCAGCGTTGGCGATGAGCAGTTCTTC.

This clone has a handful of counts. This chain joins TRBV10-3 and TRBJ2-1; D possibly corresponds to TRBD1 (6 bases). CDR3 length: 13 residues. Germline-derived CDR1 and CDR2 are ENHRY and SYGVKD. Trimming took off 7 bases at V and 2 bases at J, with 9 bases between the two ends. CDR3 amino acids: CAITTGTYNEQFF. The CDR3, as DNA: TGTGCCATCACTACAGGGACCTACAATGAGCAGTTCTTC.

The V gene is TRBV5-6, the J gene TRBJ2-7; D gene uncertain. The V gene lost 0 bases and the J gene lost 5 bases, with 12 bases spanning the gap. CDR1 is SGHDT and CDR2 is YYEEEE in the germline V gene. This CDR3 has 14 amino acids. CDR3 sequence (DNA): TGTGCCAGCAGCTTGGATGTTTTACGGGACGAGCAGTACTTC. This gives the protein CASSLDVLRDEQYF.

The chain carries TRBV19 and TRBJ2-3; D is unresolved. Trimming pared 5 bases from V and 6 bases from J, leaving 18 bases between. CDR3 length equals 15 residues. Germline V lookup: CDR1 LNHDA, CDR2 SQIVND (reference sequence). CDR3 in DNA: TGTGCCAGTAGTCTCGGGTCTTCCACTGGGGATACGCAGTATTTT. It encodes CASSLGSSTGDTQYF.

This rearrangement joins TRBV7-9 to TRBJ1-1, with D perhaps TRBD1 (5 bases). The V gene lost 10 bases and the J gene lost 3 bases, with 24 bases spanning the gap. This CDR3 is 16 amino acids long. Germline V gene data show CDR1 as SEHNR and CDR2 as FQNEAQ (reference sequence). The DNA of the CDR3 is TGTGCCAACTCAGAGAGGAGGGGACCGGGGGACACTGAAGCTTTCTTT. The encoded protein is CANSERRGPGDTEAFF.

This clone was observed a few times. The chain recombines TRBV28 with TRBJ2-1, with TRBD2 identical over 9 bases. V shed 1 base and J 6 bases; nucleotides not matched to a gene: 4. The CDR3 contains 15 residues. Per germline, CDR1 MDHEN and CDR2 SYDVKM. The CDR3 sequence: CASSLFLAGFNEQFF. The CDR3 coding sequence is TGTGCCAGCAGTTTATTTCTAGCGGGGTTCAATGAGCAGTTCTTC.

This clone has more than one count but fewer than ten. The rearrangement links TRBV5-1 to TRBJ2-5; 8 nucleotides line up with TRBD1. Unmatched junction bases numbered 10, after V lost 4 bases and J lost 2 bases. Germline V lookup: CDR1 SGHRS, CDR2 YFSETQ. The length of the CDR3 is 16 residues. The chain's CDR3 is CASSPSWDRPQETQYF. For the CDR3, the DNA is TGCGCCAGCAGCCCGAGCTGGGACAGGCCTCAAGAGACCCAGTACTTC.

The rearrangement joins TRBV7-9 to TRBJ2-5; 9 positions agree with TRBD1. The CDR3 is 16 amino acids. From germline, CDR1 is SEHNR and CDR2 FQNEAQ (reference sequence). Germline trimming cut 5 bases from V and 4 bases from J; bases unmatched to any gene: 11. The CDR3 loop is CASSPLDTGGRETQYF. The CDR3 DNA is TGTGCCAGCAGCCCGCTTGATACAGGGGGCCGAGAGACCCAGTACTTC.

Turning to this clone: Other DNA variants within this sample encode the same CDR3. The CDR3 nucleotides are TGTGCCAGCTCACCGGGGACAGGTTCAAACTATGGCTACACCTTC. It encodes CASSPGTGSNYGYTF. The chain combines TRBV18 with TRBJ1-2, with 8 bases aligning to TRBD1. With V trimmed by 3 bases and J by 2 bases, 5 bases remained unmatched. This CDR3 comprises 15 residues. The germline gives CDR1 KGHSH, CDR2 LQKENI.

This clone was counted a few times. The rearrangement joins TRBV29-1 to TRBJ2-7; no definite D call. The V end was cut by 5 bases, the J end by 2 bases, with 4 bases between. The CDR3 runs to 10 residues. Germline assignment: CDR1 SQVTM and CDR2 ANQGSEA. DNA for the CDR3: TGCAGCGTTACTACCTACGAGCAGTACTTC. Its translation: CSVTTYEQYF.